Below, 23 T cell receptor beta chains from the same sample are listed, as sequenced in a study of identical twins. TCRdb used MiXCR to reprocess the 5' RACE reads, holding one entry per CDR3 protein. The data show 1.5 million to 2 million distinct CDR3 sequences, about 32% seen once. Sequences were obtained from cord blood. Receptor source: a newborn girl in good health.

This rearrangement joins TRBV20-1 to TRBJ1-1, with 10 bases identical to TRBD1. The CDR3 has 13 residues. The V gene's germline CDR1 is DFQATT and CDR2 SNEGSKA (reference sequence). The trim removed 5 bases at V and 4 bases at J, leaving 4 bases unmatched. The CDR3 protein is CSALGQGCTEAFF. DNA of the CDR3: TGCAGTGCTTTGGGACAGGGGTGCACTGAAGCTTTCTTT.

This clonotype was detected a few times. This chain links TRBV5-1 with TRBJ2-7; D is perhaps TRBD1 (6 bases). V lost 5 bases to trimming and J lost 3 bases, with 15 bases between them. The CDR3 contains 14 residues. Germline CDR1 and CDR2: SGHRS and YFSETQ. CDR3 nucleotides: TGCGCCAGCAGTCGGACAGATACCCTCTACGAGCAGTACTTC. It encodes CASSRTDTLYEQYF.

The chain is built from TRBV3-1 and TRBJ1-2; 8 nucleotides line up with TRBD1. In germline, CDR1 is LGHDT, CDR2 YNNKEL (reference sequence). Trimming removed 2 bases from V and 6 bases from J; junction bases left unmatched: 8. CDR3 length: 15 amino acids. The CDR3 loop is CASSQLQGAGHGYTF. The CDR3 nucleotides are TGTGCCAGCAGCCAATTGCAGGGGGCTGGTCATGGCTACACCTTC.

This clonotype was recorded many times. V and J are TRBV6-5 and TRBJ1-1; a weak D match, TRBD1 (5 bases). The germline V gene encodes CDR1 MNHEY and CDR2 SVGAGI. V lost 6 bases, J lost 1 base, and 12 bases lay in between. CDR3 length equals 14 residues. CDR3 sequence (DNA): TGTGCCAGCAGCCCGGGACGCCAGAACACTGAAGCTTTCTTT. Translation gives CASSPGRQNTEAFF.

The chain carries TRBV5-1 and TRBJ1-2; TRBD1 aligns across 7 bases. The length of the CDR3 is 12 residues. Germline values: CDR1 SGHRS, CDR2 YFSETQ. V lost 8 bases, J lost 3 bases, and 4 bases stayed unmatched. DNA of the CDR3: TGCGCCAGTGCCGGGACAGACTATGGCTACACCTTC. It is translated as CASAGTDYGYTF.

This clonotype was observed a few times. The chain combines TRBV25-1 with TRBJ2-3, with a tentative D call TRBD2 (5 bases). V dropped 1 base and J dropped 1 base, with 15 bases sitting between them. The germline V gene has CDR1 MGHDK and CDR2 SYGVNS. The CDR3 has 17 residues. As DNA, the CDR3 is TGTGCCAGCAGTGAATTGCGGAGGAACCATGGCACAGATACGCAGTATTTT. Amino acids: CASSELRRNHGTDTQYF.

This clonotype has just a few counts. The gene calls are TRBV10-3 and TRBJ2-1, with D tentatively TRBD1 (6 bases). V dropped 7 bases and J dropped 0 bases, with 19 bases sitting between them. The germline V gene encodes CDR1 ENHRY and CDR2 SYGVKD. This CDR3 has 17 residues. This chain's CDR3 is CAINSNRDTSSYNEQFF. CDR3 DNA sequence: TGTGCCATCAATTCTAACCGGGACACAAGCTCCTACAATGAGCAGTTCTTC.

The chain employs TRBV4-2 and TRBJ2-1; D unclear. Germline V gene data show CDR1 as LGHNA and CDR2 as YNFKEQ. Trimming left V 1 base short and J 5 bases short, with 9 bases between. The CDR3 is made up of 14 amino acids. This CDR3 reads CASSQVREHNEQFF. The CDR3, as DNA: TGTGCCAGCAGCCAAGTTCGCGAACACAATGAGCAGTTCTTC.

This clonotype was found a few times. The J gene is TRBJ2-1, the V gene TRBV25-1; D possibly corresponds to TRBD2 (7 bases). The CDR3 loop spans 15 amino acids. Trimming shortened V by 4 bases and J by 4 bases, and 14 bases separated the two germline ends. Looked up from germline, CDR1 is MGHDK and CDR2 is SYGVNS. The CDR3 is CASSGLGGVYNEQFF. For the CDR3, the DNA is TGTGCCAGCAGTGGACTAGGGGGGGTTTACAATGAGCAGTTCTTC.

A few counts support this clonotype. The gene calls are TRBV20-1 and TRBJ1-1; no clear D. CDR1 and CDR2 (germline): DFQATT, SNEGSKA (reference sequence). This CDR3 contains 14 residues. V was shortened by 5 bases and J by 0 bases, with 13 bases between the two germline ends. The DNA of the CDR3 is TGCAGTGCTCGAGGGATTAATATGAACACTGAAGCTTTCTTT. It yields the protein CSARGINMNTEAFF.

This clonotype was found a few times. V and J are TRBV14 and TRBJ2-3; D uncertain. The CDR3 spans 16 residues. Per the germline V gene, CDR1 is SGHDN and CDR2 is FVKESK. V dropped 4 bases and J dropped 0 bases, with 14 bases sitting between them. The CDR3 reads CASSPPGSHSTDTQYF. The CDR3 nucleotides are TGTGCCAGCAGCCCGCCCGGCTCACACAGCACAGATACGCAGTATTTT.

The chain recombines TRBV5-1 with TRBJ2-7; 9 bases are shared with TRBD2. J gave up 7 bases and V 2 bases, and 16 bases lay outside the gene matches. CDR1 is SGHRS and CDR2 is YFSETQ in the germline V gene. This CDR3 region has 17 residues. The CDR3 bases are TGCGCCAGCAGCTTACGTAGCAGCGGGGGGACCTACAATGAGCAGTACTTC. As protein: CASSLRSSGGTYNEQYF.

The chain recombines TRBV4-2 with TRBJ2-3; 10 nucleotides match TRBD2. The germline V gene encodes CDR1 LGHNA and CDR2 YNFKEQ. The V and J ends lost 3 bases and 5 bases, in that order; junction bases with no gene match: 8. The CDR3 totals 16 residues. Here the CDR3 reads CASSHSAGGLGDTQYF. CDR3 in DNA: TGTGCCAGCAGCCACTCAGCGGGGGGGCTAGGAGATACGCAGTATTTT.

The V gene is TRBV20-1, the J gene TRBJ1-2; D is uncertain. Germline V gives CDR1 DFQATT, CDR2 SNEGSKA (reference sequence). The CDR3 covers 13 residues. Here the CDR3 DNA reads TGCAGGGGCGAGCGACGGCTGAACTATGGCTACACCTTC. Translating it yields CRGERRLNYGYTF.

With respect to this clonotype: One end of the junction varies from germline; a read error may be responsible. V and J are TRBV7-7 and TRBJ2-7, with a tentative D call TRBD2 (5 bases). The CDR3 consists of 14 residues. Germline lookup yields CDR1 SSHAT and CDR2 FNYEAQ (reference sequence). The CDR3 reads CASTYGLDPSEQYF. The CDR3 DNA reads as TGTGCTAGCACCTACGGACTGGACCCTAGTGAGCAGTACTTC.

Notes on this clonotype: This could be a read error, since a much larger clone is one nucleotide away. The genes are TRBV6-5 and TRBJ1-6; 7 bases line up with TRBD1. This CDR3 contains 16 residues. The germline V gene has CDR1 MNHEY and CDR2 SVGAGI. The CDR3 DNA follows: TGTGCCTGCAGTCAACAGGGGAACCTATATAATTCACCCCTCCACTTT. Protein: CACSQQGNLYNSPLHF.

The chain employs TRBV5-6 and TRBJ2-1; 7 bases match TRBD1. Germline CDR1 is SGHDT and CDR2 is YYEEEE. V lost 4 bases and J lost 13; bases outside the gene matches: 11. The CDR3 is 13 amino acids. The CDR3 DNA follows: TGTGCCAGCAGCCGCCCGACAGGGAATTTTCAGTTCTTC. Its translation: CASSRPTGNFQFF.

The V call is TRBV6-5, the J call TRBJ1-2, with D hard to call. Germline V gene sequence: CDR1 MNHEY, CDR2 SVGAGI. V dropped 6 bases and J dropped 4 bases, with 15 bases sitting between them. CDR3 size: 14 residues. The CDR3 region is CASRYRGVGYGYTF. The CDR3 bases are TGTGCCAGCAGGTACAGAGGAGTGGGCTATGGCTACACCTTC.

A few counts support this clonotype. V is TRBV20-1 and J is TRBJ2-1, with D perhaps TRBD2 (6 bases). V lost 0 bases and J lost 3, with 12 bases in between. The CDR3 has 15 residues. Germline lookup yields CDR1 DFQATT and CDR2 SNEGSKA (reference sequence). In nucleotides, the CDR3 is TGCAGTGCTAGAGATCCCGCGACTAGCTACAATGAGCAGTTCTTC. As protein: CSARDPATSYNEQFF.

To note about this clonotype: A junction end diverges from the germline sequence, so it may reflect a read error. V is TRBV15 and J is TRBJ2-3, with no clear D. The germline CDR1 and CDR2 sequences are LNHNV and YYDKDF (reference sequence). The CDR3 spans 15 residues. The CDR3 coding sequence is TGTGCCACCAGCAGAGAGGACCTAGGCACAGATGCGCAGTATTTT. It encodes CATSREDLGTDAQYF.

This clonotype has a count of ten or more. The junction departs from the called germline gene at one end, perhaps through a read error. This chain connects TRBV25-1 to TRBJ2-1; D not certain. CDR1 and CDR2 from the germline V gene are MGHDK and SYGVNS. This CDR3 has 14 residues. The CDR3 here is CASSGSSSYNEQFF. CDR3 coding DNA: TGTGCCAGTAGTGGTTCAAGCTCCTACAATGAGCAGTTCTTC.

The J gene is TRBJ1-2, the V gene TRBV7-9; 7 nucleotides agree with TRBD1. The CDR3 extends over 15 amino acids. The germline V gene encodes CDR1 SEHNR and CDR2 FQNEAQ (reference sequence). The V and J ends lost 5 bases and 5 bases, in that order; junction bases with no gene match: 11. CDR3 sequence reads: CASSIRDSAGYGYTF. The CDR3, as DNA: TGTGCCAGCAGCATCCGGGACAGCGCGGGGTATGGCTACACCTTC. The whole variable domain, filled in from reference TRBV7-9 and TRBJ1-2, reads DTGVSQNPRHKITKRGQNVTFRCDPISEHNRLYWYRQTLGQGPEFLTYFQNEAQLEKSRLLSDRFSAERPKGSFSTLEIQRTEQGDSAMYLCASSIRDSAGYGYTFGSGTRLTVV.

The genes are TRBV12-3 or TRBV12-4 and TRBJ1-3; the match to TRBD1 covers 8 bases. The CDR3 runs 16 residues. The V segment lost 6 bases and the J segment 0 bases; nucleotides outside the gene matches: 7. CDR3 in amino acids: CASSRGQGHSGNTIYF. In DNA, the CDR3 is TGTGCCAGCAGCCGAGGACAGGGCCACTCTGGAAACACCATATATTTT.